The 3 T cell receptor beta chains reported below all come from one sample, sequenced in a study of shared clonotypes between healthy human individuals. Naivety among CD8 cells was defined by CD45RO negativity and positive CCR7 selection, thereby excluding terminally differentiated effector memory CD45RA+ cells. Data came from immunoSEQ multiplex PCR; TCRdb stores just in-frame clones and leaves some out. This sample has millions of clones, with roughly 91% found just once. Sequenced input: naive CD8+ T cells from PBMCs. The receptors were gathered from a man between 18 and 29 years old in good health. Some clones in this sample may be carry-over from other donors' samples.

Concerning this clone: A much bigger clone sits one base away, suggesting this may be a read error. The same CDR3 also results from other DNA sequences found in this sample. The J gene is TRBJ1-1, the V gene TRBV9; D unclear. Deletions cut 1 base from V and 0 bases from J, with 4 bases between. In germline, CDR1 is SGDLS, CDR2 YYNGEE. CDR3 length: 13 residues. The CDR3 DNA sequence: TGTGCCAGCAGCGTATGGGTGAACACTGAAGCTTTCTTT. This encodes CASSVWVNTEAFF.

The chain combines TRBV4-1 with TRBJ2-2; tentative D call: TRBD2 (6 bases). Germline loops: CDR1 MGHRA, CDR2 YSYEKL. Deletions cut 1 base from V and 7 bases from J, with 16 bases between. CDR3 size: 16 residues. The DNA of the CDR3 is TGCGCCAGCAGCCAAGTAGTTGCTAGCGCTAGCGGGGAGCTGTTTTTT. Its translation: CASSQVVASASGELFF.

V and J are TRBV6-1 and TRBJ2-7; 11 bases agree with TRBD1. This CDR3 comprises 16 residues. The V and J ends lost 4 bases and 7 bases, in that order; junction bases with no gene match: 12. The germline gives CDR1 MNHNS, CDR2 SASEGT. DNA for the CDR3: TGTGCCAGCAGTGCAATTATCGGACAGGGGGCAGGAGAGCAGTACTTC. This encodes CASSAIIGQGAGEQYF.